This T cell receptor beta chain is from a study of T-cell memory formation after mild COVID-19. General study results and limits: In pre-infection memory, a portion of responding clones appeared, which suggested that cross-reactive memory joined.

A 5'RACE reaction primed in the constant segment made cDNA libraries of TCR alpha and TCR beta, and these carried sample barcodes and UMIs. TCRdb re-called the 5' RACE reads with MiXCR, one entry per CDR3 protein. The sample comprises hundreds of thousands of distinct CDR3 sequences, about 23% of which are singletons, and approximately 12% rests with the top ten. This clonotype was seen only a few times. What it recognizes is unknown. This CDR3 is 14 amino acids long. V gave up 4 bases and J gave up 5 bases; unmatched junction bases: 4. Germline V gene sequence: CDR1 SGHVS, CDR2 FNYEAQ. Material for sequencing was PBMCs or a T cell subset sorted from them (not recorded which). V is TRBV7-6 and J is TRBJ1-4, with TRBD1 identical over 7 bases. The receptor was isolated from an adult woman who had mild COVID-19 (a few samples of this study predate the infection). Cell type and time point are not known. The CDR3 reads CASSSTGLNEKLFF. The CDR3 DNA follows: TGTGCCAGCAGCTCGACAGGGTTGAATGAAAAACTGTTTTTT.